This TCR beta chain originates from a study of shared clonotypes between healthy human individuals. Method: immunoSEQ multiplex PCR; TCRdb's copy keeps in-frame clones and lacks some. This sample has 1,400,000 or so clones, with approximately 98.5% found just once. Source material: naive CD4+ T cells sorted from blood. This sample's subset: CD45RA+ positively selected. The sequence derives from a man aged 30 to 39 in good health.

In DNA, the CDR3 is TGTGCCAGCAGGTGGGGGGATTTGGGCACAGATACGCAGTATTTT. This translates into CASRWGDLGTDTQYF. V usage is TRBV6-1 and J usage is TRBJ2-3; D is perhaps TRBD2 (6 bases). Per germline, CDR1 MNHNS and CDR2 SASEGT. V lost 6 bases and J lost 1, with 14 bases in between. The CDR3 is 15 amino acids.